The source of this TCR beta chain is a study of blood T cell repertoires in COVID-19. Turning to the study itself: PBMCs, B-cell-depleted T cells, or T cells provided the cDNA or gDNA that made up the material.

Original processing notes: Counts of nucleated cells, estimated from reference gene primer amplification, were obtained. Repertoires were generated with immunoSEQ multiplex PCR, while TCRdb's copy carries only in-frame clones and drops some. V, J and clone size reflect that table, while D and trimming were determined from the DNA. The sample carries some 150,000 clones, approximately 80% recorded once. Germline V gene lookup returns CDR1 LGHDT and CDR2 YNNKEL (reference sequence). The germline V and J ends were trimmed by 0 bases and 2 bases, with 7 bases remaining between them. This CDR3 region has 14 residues.

The sample comprised peripheral blood. The clonotype originates from a woman aged 60-75 years with COVID-19, enrolled during active disease. The rearrangement joins TRBV3-1 (or the pseudogene TRBV3-2) to TRBJ1-2, with D perhaps matching TRBD1 (5 bases). As DNA, the CDR3 is TGTGCCAGCAGCCAAGACACAGGAAACTATGGCTACACCTTC. Residues: CASSQDTGNYGYTF.